Listed below are T cell receptor beta chains from one sample, sequenced in a study of blood T cells in healthy people across ages. In TCRdb, the 5' RACE reads were re-called with MiXCR into one record per CDR3 protein. The table includes approximately 730,000 distinct CDR3 sequences, more than 40% detected once. Sequencing input: blood. The receptors derive from a woman aged 55-70 years in good health. Each CDR3 is given with its conserved first and last residue. The D gene is left open where the match is weak. Size tells how often a clone was seen (once, few, many) or the class of an expanded clone, and some rows leave it out.

CDR3: CASSFQLAGGRYEQYF
DNA: TGTGCCAGCAGTTTTCAACTAGCGGGAGGGAGGTACGAGCAGTACTTC
J: TRBJ2-7
V: TRBV28
D: TRBD2
size: few
length: 16

CDR3: CASSLAHTSWSSYEQYF
DNA: TGTGCCAGCAGCTTAGCGCATACTTCCTGGAGCTCCTACGAGCAGTACTTC
J: TRBJ2-7
V: TRBV7-2
D: .
size: .
length: 17

CDR3: CASSEPGLGLGGYTF
DNA: TGTGCCAGCAGTGAACCTGGACTGGGGCTGGGTGGCTACACCTTC
J: TRBJ1-2
V: TRBV6-5
D: .
size: once
length: 15

CDR3: CASSQRLAGDRYNEQFF
DNA: TGCGCCAGCAGCCAAAGACTAGCGGGAGACCGTTACAATGAGCAGTTCTTC
J: TRBJ2-1
V: TRBV4-3
D: TRBD2
size: few
length: 17

CDR3: CASPLGGFAYEQYF
DNA: TGTGCCAGCCCTCTAGGAGGCTTCGCCTACGAGCAGTACTTC
J: TRBJ2-7
V: TRBV6-2/TRBV6-3
D: .
size: .
length: 14

CDR3: CASSPQDGSYGYTF
DNA: TGTGCCAGCTCCCCCCAAGACGGAAGCTATGGCTACACCTTC
J: TRBJ1-2
V: TRBV18
D: .
size: .
length: 14

CDR3: CASLRLNSYEQYF
DNA: TGCGCCAGCTTGAGGCTCAACTCCTACGAGCAGTACTTC
J: TRBJ2-7
V: TRBV10-2
D: .
size: .
length: 13

CDR3: CAGSLVEGGYSSGANVLTF
DNA: TGTGCCGGCAGCTTAGTAGAAGGGGGATACTCCTCTGGGGCCAACGTCCTGACTTTC
J: TRBJ2-6
V: TRBV7-8
D: .
size: .
length: 19

CDR3: CSANSLPGGGNSPLHF
DNA: TGCAGTGCTAACTCGCTCCCCGGGGGCGGCAATTCACCCCTCCACTTT
J: TRBJ1-6
V: TRBV20-1
D: .
size: .
length: 16

CDR3: CASSQSRTNAEQFF
DNA: TGTGCCAGCAGCCAATCCCGTACTAATGCTGAGCAGTTCTTC
J: TRBJ2-1
V: TRBV3-1
D: .
size: .
length: 14

CDR3: CASSFSYDRAGEKLFF
DNA: TGTGCCAGCAGTTTTTCGTACGACAGGGCGGGAGAAAAACTGTTTTTT
J: TRBJ1-4
V: TRBV6-5
D: TRBD1
size: .
length: 16

CDR3: CSVGSEVSGANVLTF
DNA: TGCAGCGTTGGGTCTGAGGTCTCTGGGGCCAACGTCCTGACTTTC
J: TRBJ2-6
V: TRBV29-1
D: .
size: .
length: 15

CDR3: CASSLSGEPYNEQFF
DNA: TGCGCCAGCAGCCTATCGGGGGAACCATACAATGAGCAGTTCTTC
J: TRBJ2-1
V: TRBV4-1
D: .
size: many
length: 15

CDR3: CASSFGLPVSSYEQYF
DNA: TGTGCCAGCAGCTTCGGACTTCCCGTTAGCTCCTACGAGCAGTACTTC
J: TRBJ2-7
V: TRBV7-2
D: .
size: .
length: 16

CDR3: CASRGGIGNQPQHF
DNA: TGTGCCAGCCGGGGGGGAATAGGCAATCAGCCCCAGCATTTT
J: TRBJ1-5
V: TRBV2
D: .
size: .
length: 14

CDR3: CSARDGNEQYF
DNA: TGCAGTGCTAGAGATGGAAACGAGCAGTACTTC
J: TRBJ2-7
V: TRBV20-1
D: .
size: many
length: 11

CDR3: CASSELDEQYF
DNA: TGTGCCAGCAGTGAACTAGACGAGCAGTACTTC
J: TRBJ2-7
V: TRBV6-1
D: .
size: .
length: 11

CDR3: CASSLNPGLAGWDEQFF
DNA: TGTGCCAGCAGCCTAAACCCGGGACTAGCGGGGTGGGATGAGCAGTTCTTC
J: TRBJ2-1
V: TRBV7-3
D: TRBD2
size: few
length: 17

CDR3: CANSKVESRDTEAFF
DNA: TGTGCCAACAGCAAAGTTGAGAGTAGGGACACTGAAGCTTTCTTT
J: TRBJ1-1
V: TRBV21-1
D: .
size: .
length: 15

CDR3: CASLRGQFSNQPQHF
DNA: TGTGCCAGCCTACGGGGACAGTTTAGCAATCAGCCCCAGCATTTT
J: TRBJ1-5
V: TRBV12-3/TRBV12-4
D: TRBD1
size: .
length: 15

CDR3: CASSQKLRQRMTNTEAFF
DNA: TGTGCCAGCAGCCAAAAGTTAAGACAGAGAATGACGAACACTGAAGCTTTCTTT
J: TRBJ1-1
V: TRBV3-1
D: .
size: few
length: 18

CDR3: CTSGLGDTQYF
DNA: TGTACCAGCGGCTTGGGAGATACGCAGTATTTT
J: TRBJ2-3
V: TRBV12-3/TRBV12-4
D: .
size: .
length: 11

CDR3: CSAYKGALNTGELFF
DNA: TGCAGTGCTTATAAGGGGGCACTGAACACCGGGGAGCTGTTTTTT
J: TRBJ2-2
V: TRBV20-1
D: TRBD1
size: .
length: 15

CDR3: CASTRSKGQGYNEQFF
DNA: TGTGCCAGCACCCGGTCGAAAGGACAGGGCTACAATGAGCAGTTCTTC
J: TRBJ2-1
V: TRBV7-9
D: TRBD1
size: few
length: 16

CDR3: CASNQGAGKAFF
DNA: TGTGCCAGCAATCAGGGGGCAGGGAAGGCTTTCTTT
J: TRBJ1-1
V: TRBV12-3/TRBV12-4
D: TRBD1
size: few
length: 12

CDR3: CASSIRDARYGYTF
DNA: TGTGCCAGTAGTATACGAGATGCCCGCTATGGCTACACCTTC
J: TRBJ1-2
V: TRBV19
D: .
size: once
length: 14

CDR3: CASSSTWVSSTDTQYF
DNA: TGTGCCAGCAGTTCAACGTGGGTCTCTAGCACAGATACGCAGTATTTT
J: TRBJ2-3
V: TRBV28
D: .
size: .
length: 16

CDR3: CASSVGDSSYEQYF
DNA: TGCGCCAGCAGCGTCGGGGACAGCTCCTACGAGCAGTACTTC
J: TRBJ2-7
V: TRBV9
D: TRBD1
size: many
length: 14

CDR3: CASSLGQGSDEQFF
DNA: TGTGCCAGCAGTTTAGGGCAGGGGTCGGATGAGCAGTTCTTC
J: TRBJ2-1
V: TRBV28
D: .
size: .
length: 14

CDR3: CASSEVGPGEAFF
DNA: TGTGCCAGCAGTGAAGTGGGGCCCGGCGAAGCTTTCTTT
J: TRBJ1-1
V: TRBV2
D: .
size: .
length: 13

CDR3: CSADRPGPDTQYF
DNA: TGCAGTGCTGATCGCCCGGGACCAGATACGCAGTATTTT
J: TRBJ2-3
V: TRBV20-1
D: .
size: .
length: 13

CDR3: CASSLDRLAGNEQFF
DNA: TGTGCCAGCAGCCTAGACCGACTAGCGGGAAATGAGCAGTTCTTC
J: TRBJ2-1
V: TRBV13
D: TRBD2
size: .
length: 15

CDR3: CSARADGRGNVPTF
DNA: TGCAGTGCTAGAGCCGACGGGAGGGGGAACGTCCCGACTTTC
J: TRBJ2-6
V: TRBV20-1
D: TRBD2
size: .
length: 14

CDR3: CASSPRAGTGGGYKQYF
DNA: TGTGCCAGCAGCCCCAGAGCCGGGACAGGGGGCGGCTACAAGCAGTACTTC
J: TRBJ2-7
V: TRBV21-1
D: .
size: .
length: 17

CDR3: CASSPGVLGSYEQYF
DNA: TGTGCCAGCAGCCCAGGGGTGCTGGGGTCCTACGAGCAGTACTTC
J: TRBJ2-7
V: TRBV13
D: .
size: .
length: 15

CDR3: CASSPVRARYEPYF
DNA: TGTGCCAGCAGCCCCGTGCGTGCTCGCTACGAGCCGTACTTC
J: TRBJ2-5
V: TRBV11-2
D: .
size: .
length: 14

CDR3: CASSSSGGALNEQYF
DNA: TGTGCCAGCAGTTCCAGCGGGGGGGCCTTGAATGAGCAGTACTTC
J: TRBJ2-5
V: TRBV6-2/TRBV6-3
D: TRBD2
size: many
length: 15

CDR3: CASSQERGTGAPGAYNSPLHF
DNA: TGTGCCAGCAGCCAAGAAAGGGGGACAGGGGCCCCGGGAGCCTATAATTCACCCCTCCACTTT
J: TRBJ1-6
V: TRBV4-2
D: TRBD1
size: .
length: 21

CDR3: CASSEYGAGLDTQYF
DNA: TGTGCCAGCAGTGAATATGGGGCAGGTCTAGATACGCAGTATTTT
J: TRBJ2-3
V: TRBV25-1
D: .
size: many
length: 15

CDR3: CVSSQDVPYEQYF
DNA: TGTGTCAGCAGCCAAGATGTTCCCTACGAGCAGTACTTC
J: TRBJ2-7
V: TRBV4-2
D: .
size: .
length: 13

CDR3: CASSAEAGGPDTQYF
DNA: TGTGCCAGCAGCGCCGAAGCGGGGGGGCCAGATACGCAGTATTTT
J: TRBJ2-3
V: TRBV7-3
D: TRBD2
size: .
length: 15

CDR3: CSAELQETQYF
DNA: TGCAGTGCGGAACTACAAGAGACCCAGTACTTC
J: TRBJ2-5
V: TRBV20-1
D: .
size: .
length: 11

CDR3: CSARRTGTYNEQFF
DNA: TGCAGTGCTAGACGGACGGGGACCTACAATGAGCAGTTCTTC
J: TRBJ2-1
V: TRBV20-1
D: .
size: .
length: 14

CDR3: CASSFLGAVVGTEAFF
DNA: TGTGCCAGCAGCTTTCTCGGAGCGGTGGTGGGCACTGAAGCTTTCTTT
J: TRBJ1-1
V: TRBV13
D: .
size: .
length: 16